The 23 T cell receptor beta chains given below trace back to one sample, sequenced in a study of vaccination effects on CD4 cells after COVID-19. Clones were sequenced by immunoSEQ multiplex PCR, and TCRdb holds only the in-frame ones, with some missing. The table has about 30,000 clones, approximately 79% seen once; the top ten hold 5.5% to 7.5%. Their specific antigens are unknown. ViraFEST used viral peptide pools to expand antigen-specific CD4+ T cells before sequencing. It was after around eleven days of culture that CD4+ T cells were isolated. Each participant was administered two doses of either the BNT162b2 or the mRNA-1273 vaccine. The specimen comprised CD4+ T cells from PBMCs cultured with SARS-CoV-2 spike peptides, sampled after COVID-19 vaccination. These receptors all come from a human donor who received a COVID-19 vaccine. Some clones in this sample may be carry-over from other donors' samples.

Comment on this clone: This sample also contains other DNA sequences that code for the same CDR3. The chain couples TRBV18 to TRBJ2-3, with unresolved D. CDR1 and CDR2 from the germline V gene are KGHSH and LQKENI. This CDR3 has 12 residues. Trimming took 3 bases from V and 2 from J, leaving 3 bases between them. The CDR3 loop reads CASSPYTDTQYF. The CDR3 DNA follows: TGTGCCAGCTCACCTTACACAGATACGCAGTATTTT.

The rearrangement joins TRBV19 to TRBJ1-5; 7 positions agree with TRBD1. Germline CDR1 is LNHDA and CDR2 is SQIVND (reference sequence). The CDR3 is 20 residues long. V was clipped by 7 bases and J by 2 bases; unmatched bases: 23. The chain's CDR3 is CASTTKSLRQGPWGNQPQHF. The DNA of the CDR3 is TGTGCCAGTACTACCAAGTCCCTCCGACAGGGCCCTTGGGGCAATCAGCCCCAGCATTTT. Filled out from reference TRBV19 and TRBJ1-5, the complete variable domain reads DGGITQSPKYLFRKEGQNVTLSCEQNLNHDAMYWYRQDPGQGLRLIYYSQIVNDFQKGDIAEGYSVSREKKESFPLTVTSAQKNPTAFYLCASTTKSLRQGPWGNQPQHFGDGTRLSIL.

J is TRBJ2-3 and V is TRBV18; TRBD1 aligns across 8 bases. CDR1 and CDR2 (germline): KGHSH, LQKENI. Trimming removed 1 base from V and 6 bases from J; junction bases left unmatched: 9. This CDR3 comprises 16 residues. As DNA, the CDR3 is TGTGCCAGCTCACCACTTCCCGGGACAGGCCACGATACGCAGTATTTT. The encoded protein is CASSPLPGTGHDTQYF.

V is TRBV15 and J is TRBJ2-5; the D gene is possibly TRBD2 (5 bases). Trimming cost V 1 base and J 5 bases, with 11 bases left between them. Germline V gene sequence: CDR1 LNHNV, CDR2 YYDKDF (reference sequence). This CDR3 spans 14 amino acids. The CDR3 nucleotides read TGTGCCACCAGCAGAGGCCCCTCGGGGGAGACCCAGTACTTC. It translates to CATSRGPSGETQYF.

The CDR3 here is CASSLVLPGSGNTIYF. CDR3 in DNA: TGTGCCAGCAGCTTGGTTTTGCCGGGCTCTGGAAACACCATATATTTT. This chain links TRBV5-5 with TRBJ1-3; D gene ambiguous. Germline CDR1 SGHKS, CDR2 YYEKEE (reference sequence). This CDR3 is built from 16 residues. Deletions cut 0 bases from V and 0 bases from J, with 10 bases between.

The chain has TRBV3-1 (or the pseudogene TRBV3-2) and TRBJ2-1; 8 nucleotides match TRBD1. Germline CDR1 is LGHDT and CDR2 is YNNKEL (reference sequence). V lost 7 bases, J lost 6 bases, and 8 bases stayed unmatched. The CDR3 extends over 14 amino acids. The CDR3 reads CASTPQGAGNEQFF. Written as DNA, the CDR3 is TGTGCCAGCACTCCTCAGGGGGCGGGCAATGAGCAGTTCTTC.

The chain combines TRBV5-1 with TRBJ1-2; 8 bases are a match to TRBD1. Germline CDR1 reads SGHRS; CDR2 reads YFSETQ. The junction had 12 bases not matched to a gene; V was cut back by 3 bases and J by 8 bases. CDR3 length equals 15 residues. CDR3 residues: CASSSSGQGVFGYTF. CDR3 bases: TGCGCCAGCAGCTCCTCCGGACAGGGCGTTTTCGGCTACACCTTC.

V is TRBV2 and J is TRBJ1-5; possibly TRBD1 for D (6 bases). V was pared by 3 bases and J by 11 bases, with 17 bases between. Germline CDR1 is SNHLY and CDR2 is FYNNEI. The CDR3 extends over 14 amino acids. The CDR3 is CASSEQGGAKSQHF. The CDR3 DNA reads TGTGCCAGCAGTGAGCAAGGGGGGGCGAAGTCCCAGCATTTT.

This rearrangement joins TRBV21-1 to TRBJ1-2. TRBV21-1 is a known pseudogene. The CDR3 is 15 residues long. CDR3 coding DNA: TGTGCCAGCTCCCGGACCTCAACGGGGTTCTATGGCTACACCTTC. Its protein is CASSRTSTGFYGYTF.

In this sample, this clone is medium-sized. J is TRBJ2-2 and V is TRBV24-1; a possible D gene is TRBD1 (6 bases). Germline CDR1 is KGHDR and CDR2 is SFDVKD. V was pared by 4 bases and J by 4 bases, with 9 bases between. The CDR3 has 14 amino acids. The CDR3 sequence: CATSDTGITGELFF. In nucleotides, the CDR3 is TGTGCCACCAGTGACACAGGGATCACCGGGGAGCTGTTTTTT.

The gene calls are TRBV18 and TRBJ1-1; 8 nucleotides agree with TRBD1. V trimming: 5 bases; J trimming: 4 bases; junction bases outside the gene matches: 6. This CDR3 comprises 14 residues. Germline CDR1 KGHSH, CDR2 LQKENI. The CDR3 DNA reads as TGTGCCAGCTCAGGACAGGGAGTGGGCACTGAAGCTTTCTTT. The encoded protein is CASSGQGVGTEAFF.

The V gene is TRBV25-1, the J gene TRBJ1-6, with TRBD1 identical over 9 bases. Germline lookup yields CDR1 MGHDK and CDR2 SYGVNS. The CDR3 covers 13 residues. After removal of 11 bases from V and 8 bases from J, the junction contained 7 bases not matched to a gene. CDR3 in DNA: TGTGCCTCACATCGACAGGGGGATTCACCCCTCCACTTT. Protein product: CASHRQGDSPLHF.

The chain carries TRBV9 and TRBJ1-2; 10 bases align to TRBD1. The V gene end was trimmed by 0 bases and the J gene end by 7 bases; junction bases not matched to a gene: 6. This CDR3 has 15 amino acids. CDR1 is SGDLS, CDR2 YYNGEE, per germline. The DNA of the CDR3 is TGTGCCAGCAGCGTAGCTACGGGGACAGGGGCTGGCTACACCTTC. It codes for CASSVATGTGAGYTF.

This clone is termed medium-sized. The chain is built from TRBV5-6 and TRBJ2-1; the D gene could be TRBD1 or TRBD2 (5 bases each). The ends were cut back, 0 bases at V and 6 bases at J, with 10 bases in the middle. Germline assignment: CDR1 SGHDT and CDR2 YYEEEE. CDR3 length equals 14 residues. The CDR3 DNA reads as TGTGCCAGCAGCTTGGGGGGGTGGGTCAATGAGCAGTTCTTC. As protein: CASSLGGWVNEQFF.

This clone appeared a single time. The rearrangement links TRBV20-1 to TRBJ1-1, with D unclear. There are 14 residues in the CDR3. Trimming cost V 3 bases and J 0 bases, with 11 bases left between them. Germline assignment: CDR1 DFQATT and CDR2 SNEGSKA (reference sequence). Here the CDR3 DNA reads TGCAGTGCTAGTAAGGGCAACATGAACACTGAAGCTTTCTTT. Amino acids: CSASKGNMNTEAFF.

The chain uses TRBV24-1 and TRBJ2-3, with a tentative D call TRBD1 (5 bases). Germline V CDR1 and CDR2: KGHDR, SFDVKD. V lost 5 bases and J lost 2, with 13 bases in between. This CDR3 contains 15 residues. CDR3: CATSVGSGHTDTQYF. DNA for the CDR3: TGTGCCACCAGTGTAGGGTCTGGACACACAGATACGCAGTATTTT.

In this sample, this clone turned up once. The chain employs TRBV11-3 and TRBJ2-2, with D uncertain. Looked up from germline, CDR1 is SGHNT and CDR2 is YENEEA. This CDR3 is built from 12 residues. The V end lost 1 base, the J end lost 7 bases, and 4 bases lay between the germline ends. The CDR3 sequence: CASSLGFGELFF. CDR3 nucleotides: TGTGCCAGCAGCTTAGGGTTCGGGGAGCTGTTTTTT.

The chain links TRBV6-6 to TRBJ2-2; TRBD1 agrees at 9 bases. The germline V gene encodes CDR1 MNHNY and CDR2 SVGAGI (reference sequence). This CDR3 is 14 amino acids long. Trimming took 6 bases from V and 5 from J; bases not matched to a gene: 4. DNA for the CDR3: TGTGCCAGCAGCCGGGACAGGGCAACCGGGGAGCTGTTTTTT. It specifies CASSRDRATGELFF.

The chain combines TRBV7-9 with TRBJ1-1; 7 bases match TRBD1. Germline lookup yields CDR1 SEHNR and CDR2 FQNEAQ (reference sequence). V trimming: 3 bases; J trimming: 3 bases; junction bases outside the gene matches: 4. CDR3 length: 14 residues. CDR3 DNA sequence: TGTGCCAGCAGCTTTAACAGGGGCTACACTGAAGCTTTCTTT. Protein product: CASSFNRGYTEAFF.

The chain uses TRBV5-1 and TRBJ2-3; the match to TRBD2 covers 11 bases. This CDR3 comprises 17 residues. The V and J ends lost 4 bases and 4 bases, in that order; junction bases with no gene match: 11. Germline CDR1 SGHRS, CDR2 YFSETQ. The CDR3 loop is CASSPVATSGAPDTQYF. The CDR3 DNA is TGCGCCAGCAGCCCAGTAGCGACTAGCGGGGCTCCAGATACGCAGTATTTT. Using reference TRBV5-1 and TRBJ2-3 for the parts outside the CDR3, the full variable domain is KAGVTQTPRYLIKTRGQQVTLSCSPISGHRSVSWYQQTPGQGLQFLFEYFSETQRNKGNFPGRFSGRQFSNSRSEMNVSTLELGDSALYLCASSPVATSGAPDTQYFGPGTRLTVL.

This clone was picked up one time. The chain has TRBV2 and TRBJ2-1; D perhaps matches TRBD1 (6 bases). The CDR3 contains 14 residues. V was trimmed by 7 bases and J by 1 base, leaving 11 bases between them. The germline CDR1 and CDR2 sequences are SNHLY and FYNNEI. In DNA, the CDR3 is TGTGCCAGCAACCCACAGGGATCCTACAATGAGCAGTTCTTC. Amino acids: CASNPQGSYNEQFF. The full variable domain, its missing parts supplied by reference TRBV2 and TRBJ2-1, is EPEVTQTPSHQVTQMGQEVILRCVPISNHLYFYWYRQILGQKVEFLVSFYNNEISEKSEIFDDQFSVERPDGSNFTLKIRSTKLEDSAMYFCASNPQGSYNEQFFGPGTRLTVL.

The chain combines TRBV5-1 with TRBJ2-5; the match to TRBD1 covers 7 bases. V lost 4 bases, J lost 2 bases, and 8 bases stayed unmatched. The CDR3 sequence is 15 residues long. From germline, CDR1 is SGHRS and CDR2 YFSETQ. Here the CDR3 DNA reads TGCGCCAGCAGCCCACTCCAGGGGGTGCAAGAGACCCAGTACTTC. Translated, it gives CASSPLQGVQETQYF.

This clone appeared a few times. V gene TRBV19 combines with J gene TRBJ2-2; 7 bases agree with TRBD1. This CDR3 contains 15 residues. Germline CDR1 is LNHDA and CDR2 is SQIVND (reference sequence). Unmatched junction bases numbered 8, after V lost 6 bases and J lost 4 bases. The chain's CDR3 is CASRRGLYGTGELFF. In nucleotides, the CDR3 is TGTGCCAGTAGGAGGGGGCTTTATGGCACCGGGGAGCTGTTTTTT.